The 11 T cell receptor beta chains presented below share a single source sample, sequenced in a study of blood T cell repertoires in COVID-19. The assay was immunoSEQ multiplex PCR, and TCRdb's table has in-frame clones only and misses some. This table has about 270,000 clones, approximately 77% appearing once. Specimen: peripheral blood. The receptors were gathered from a woman younger than 30 with acute or convalescent COVID-19.

CDR3 in amino acids: CASSPERFTGELFF. CDR3 coding DNA: TGCGCCAGCAGCCCCGAACGGTTCACCGGGGAGCTGTTTTTT. This chain connects TRBV4-3 to TRBJ2-2; D remains ambiguous. The germline V and J ends were trimmed by 4 bases and 4 bases, with 10 bases remaining between them. Per germline, CDR1 LGHNA and CDR2 YSLEER. The CDR3 is 14 amino acids.

This clone was detected a few times. The chain couples TRBV6-2 or TRBV6-3 to TRBJ1-6; D may be TRBD1 (6 bases). CDR3 length: 17 amino acids. Germline-derived CDR1 and CDR2 are MNHEY and SVGEGT. The V end was cut by 2 bases, the J end by 3 bases, with 14 bases between. The CDR3 nucleotides read TGTGCCAGCAGTTACGATGCAGGGGCCAACTATAATTCACCCCTCCACTTT. Translating gives CASSYDAGANYNSPLHF.

The chain has TRBV27 and TRBJ2-5; D is possibly TRBD1 (5 bases). Germline CDR1 and CDR2: MNHEY and SMNVEV (reference sequence). The length of the CDR3 is 15 residues. Deletions cut 2 bases from V and 5 bases from J, with 15 bases between. The CDR3 loop is CASSLSQGAYETQYF. In nucleotides, the CDR3 is TGTGCCAGCAGTTTAAGTCAAGGGGCCTACGAGACCCAGTACTTC.

The rearrangement links TRBV9 to TRBJ2-1; D is perhaps TRBD1 (5 bases). Germline CDR1 and CDR2: SGDLS and YYNGEE. The length of the CDR3 is 16 residues. Trimming removed 2 bases from V and 2 bases from J, with 14 bases in between. For the CDR3, the DNA is TGTGCCAGCAGCGTGGGGCCATTAGGTGCCTACAATGAGCAGTTCTTC. Protein: CASSVGPLGAYNEQFF.

The gene calls are TRBV24-1 and TRBJ1-2, with a weak D call TRBD1 (6 bases). The ends were cut back, 3 bases at V and 4 bases at J, with 14 bases in the middle. From germline, CDR1 is KGHDR and CDR2 SFDVKD. The CDR3 consists of 15 residues. The CDR3 loop is CATSDPGGGSYGYTF. The CDR3 region has the DNA TGTGCCACCAGTGATCCTGGGGGCGGGAGCTATGGCTACACCTTC.

The genes are TRBV3-1 (or the pseudogene TRBV3-2) and TRBJ2-1, with TRBD2 matching over 9 bases. The V and J ends lost 3 bases and 3 bases, in that order; junction bases with no gene match: 9. The germline gives CDR1 LGHDT, CDR2 YNNKEL (reference sequence). This CDR3 has 17 amino acids. This CDR3 reads CASSQWRGAGGYNEQFF. DNA for the CDR3: TGTGCCAGCAGCCAGTGGCGAGGAGCGGGAGGCTACAATGAGCAGTTCTTC.

The chain employs TRBV5-6 and TRBJ1-1; D is unresolved. This CDR3 comprises 13 residues. The germline gives CDR1 SGHDT, CDR2 YYEEEE. V was trimmed by 0 bases and J by 10 bases, leaving 13 bases between them. CDR3 in DNA: TGTGCCAGCAGCTTGGGAGGCGGGTCGGGAGCTTTCTTT. Amino acids: CASSLGGGSGAFF.

The chain carries TRBV28 and TRBJ1-4; D gene unclear. The CDR3 runs 15 residues. Germline V lookup: CDR1 MDHEN, CDR2 SYDVKM. With 6 bases removed from V and 1 base from J, the gap between germline ends came to 12 bases. The CDR3 DNA is TGTGCCAGCAGCTCGGGATCGCAAACTAATGAAAAACTGTTTTTT. Its translation: CASSSGSQTNEKLFF.

The sample holds a few counts of this clone. The CDR3 region is CASTGASGSTDTQYF. CDR3 DNA: TGTGCCAGCACAGGAGCTAGCGGGAGTACAGATACGCAGTATTTT. V and J are TRBV28 and TRBJ2-3, with 10 nucleotides matching TRBD2. The CDR3 totals 15 residues. The germline gives CDR1 MDHEN, CDR2 SYDVKM. Trimming removed 7 bases from V and 3 bases from J; junction bases left unmatched: 7.

A word on this clone: The sample holds other DNA sequences that translate to the same CDR3. The chain combines TRBV6-5 with TRBJ2-7, with D hard to call. Germline CDR1 reads MNHEY; CDR2 reads SVGAGI. Trimming pared 2 bases from V and 0 bases from J, leaving 8 bases between. The CDR3 consists of 14 residues. The CDR3 spells CASSYRGSSYEQYF. For the CDR3, the DNA is TGTGCCAGCAGTTACCGCGGCAGCTCCTACGAGCAGTACTTC.

The CDR3 DNA reads as TGTGCCAGCAGCCAAGTAGGGCCGACAGGGGGCTACGAAAAACTGTTTTTT. This gives the protein CASSQVGPTGGYEKLFF. This chain links TRBV3-1 (or the pseudogene TRBV3-2) with TRBJ1-4; 10 nucleotides line up with TRBD1. CDR1 and CDR2 from the germline V gene are LGHDT and YNNKEL (reference sequence). The CDR3 contains 17 residues. The V segment lost 1 base and the J segment 8 bases; nucleotides outside the gene matches: 10.